The 6 T cell receptor beta chains below all came from one sample that was sequenced in a study of long-term antiretroviral therapy in people with HIV. Version v3.0 of the immunoSEQ assay ran at survey level. Repertoires were generated with immunoSEQ multiplex PCR, while TCRdb's copy carries only in-frame clones and drops some. The sample has about 27,000 clones, 80% to 95% seen once. The sample here was unsorted PBMCs, taken 7.6 years after starting antiretroviral therapy. Receptors were obtained from a woman in her 40s with HIV.

The chain has TRBV5-1 and TRBJ1-3; 11 positions agree with TRBD1. The CDR3 consists of 17 residues. The V segment lost 2 bases and the J segment 1 base; nucleotides outside the gene matches: 5. Germline CDR1 SGHRS, CDR2 YFSETQ. The CDR3 nucleotides read TGCGCCAGCAGCTTAGGACAGGGGGCTCGGTCTGGAAACACCATATATTTT. Its protein product is CASSLGQGARSGNTIYF. The whole variable domain, remainder taken from reference TRBV5-1 and TRBJ1-3, is KAGVTQTPRYLIKTRGQQVTLSCSPISGHRSVSWYQQTPGQGLQFLFEYFSETQRNKGNFPGRFSGRQFSNSRSEMNVSTLELGDSALYLCASSLGQGARSGNTIYFGEGSWLTVV.

The chain carries TRBV6-5 and TRBJ1-6; TRBD1 matches 8 bases. V trimming: 5 bases; J trimming: 5 bases; junction bases outside the gene matches: 2. Germline assignment: CDR1 MNHEY and CDR2 SVGAGI. The CDR3 consists of 14 residues. The CDR3 here is CASSPGGNNSPLHF. CDR3 DNA: TGTGCCAGCAGTCCAGGGGGCAATAATTCACCCCTCCACTTT.

The rearrangement links TRBV9 to TRBJ2-5, with D uncertain. V shed 4 bases and J shed 5 bases, with 15 bases lying between them. This CDR3 is built from 14 residues. Germline V gene lookup returns CDR1 SGDLS and CDR2 YYNGEE. CDR3 in amino acids: CASSPVGSGETQYF. CDR3 nucleotides: TGTGCCAGCAGCCCGGTAGGGTCCGGGGAGACCCAGTACTTC.

This rearrangement joins TRBV19 to TRBJ2-5, with D possibly matching TRBD1 (6 bases). Trimming removed 3 bases at V and 0 bases at J, with 14 bases between. The germline CDR1 and CDR2 sequences are LNHDA and SQIVND (reference sequence). This CDR3 is built from 16 residues. The CDR3 bases are TGTGCCAGTAGTATGTTCCCAGGGGCCAACCAAGAGACCCAGTACTTC. This gives the protein CASSMFPGANQETQYF.

The chain has TRBV18 and TRBJ1-3, with D maybe TRBD1 (5 bases). The CDR3 is made up of 14 amino acids. Deletions cut 0 bases from V and 6 bases from J, with 9 bases between. CDR1 is KGHSH and CDR2 is LQKENI in the germline V gene. This CDR3 reads CASSPPGQKNTIYF. In DNA form, the CDR3 reads TGTGCCAGCTCACCACCGGGGCAGAAAAACACCATATATTTT.

This chain links TRBV14 with TRBJ2-7; tentative D call: TRBD2 (5 bases). Germline V gene sequence: CDR1 SGHDN, CDR2 FVKESK. This CDR3 has 14 amino acids. Trimming pared 3 bases from V and 3 bases from J, leaving 12 bases between. Here the CDR3 DNA reads TGTGCCAGCAGCCAGGCAGGTGGAGGCTACGAGCAGTACTTC. It translates to CASSQAGGGYEQYF. Complete variable domain (other parts from reference TRBV14 and TRBJ2-7): EAGVTQFPSHSVIEKGQTVTLRCDPISGHDNLYWYRRVMGKEIKFLLHFVKESKQDESGMPNNRFLAERTGGTYSTLKVQPAELEDSGVYFCASSQAGGGYEQYFGPGTRLTVT.